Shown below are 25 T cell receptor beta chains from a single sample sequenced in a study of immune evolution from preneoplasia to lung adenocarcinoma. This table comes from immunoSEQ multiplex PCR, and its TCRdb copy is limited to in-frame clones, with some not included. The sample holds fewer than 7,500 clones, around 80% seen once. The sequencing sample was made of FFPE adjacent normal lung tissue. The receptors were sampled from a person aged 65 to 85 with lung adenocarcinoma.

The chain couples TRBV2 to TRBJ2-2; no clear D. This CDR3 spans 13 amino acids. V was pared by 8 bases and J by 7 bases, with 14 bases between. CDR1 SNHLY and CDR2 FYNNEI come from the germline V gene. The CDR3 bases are TGTGCCAGCGATGAAAGGTCGGGCGGGGAGCTGTTTTTT. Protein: CASDERSGGELFF.

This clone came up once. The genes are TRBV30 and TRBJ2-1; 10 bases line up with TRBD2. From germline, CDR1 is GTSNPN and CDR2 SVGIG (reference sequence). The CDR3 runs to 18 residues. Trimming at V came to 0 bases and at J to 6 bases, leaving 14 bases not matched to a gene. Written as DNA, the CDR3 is TGTGCCTGGAGTGTTCACCCTTTCGGAGCGGGAGGGCCCAATGAGCAGTTCTTC. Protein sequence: CAWSVHPFGAGGPNEQFF.

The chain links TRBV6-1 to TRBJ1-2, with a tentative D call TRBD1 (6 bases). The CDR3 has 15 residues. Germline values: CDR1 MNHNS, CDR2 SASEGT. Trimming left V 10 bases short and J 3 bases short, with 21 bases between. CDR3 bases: TGTGCCACTCACTCGGTGACAGGAATAGACTATGGCTACACCTTC. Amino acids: CATHSVTGIDYGYTF.

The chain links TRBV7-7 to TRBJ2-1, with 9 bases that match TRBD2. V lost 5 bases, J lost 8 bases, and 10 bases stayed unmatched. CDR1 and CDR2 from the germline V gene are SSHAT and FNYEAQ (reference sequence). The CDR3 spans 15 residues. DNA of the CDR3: TGTGCCAGCAGCCAGACTAGCGGAGGGGGTGATGAGCAGTTCTTC. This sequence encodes CASSQTSGGGDEQFF.

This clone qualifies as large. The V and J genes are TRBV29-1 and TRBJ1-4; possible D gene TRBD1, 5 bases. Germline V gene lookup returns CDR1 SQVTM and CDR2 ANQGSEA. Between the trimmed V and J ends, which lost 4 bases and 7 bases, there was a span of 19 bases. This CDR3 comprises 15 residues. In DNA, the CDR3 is TGCAGCGTTGGAGGAGTTGTGGGGGTTGGTGAAAAACTGTTTTTT. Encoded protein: CSVGGVVGVGEKLFF.

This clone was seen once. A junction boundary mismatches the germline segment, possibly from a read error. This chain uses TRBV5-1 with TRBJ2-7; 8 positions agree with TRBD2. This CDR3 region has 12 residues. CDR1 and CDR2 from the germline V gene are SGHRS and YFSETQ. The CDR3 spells CASSYTGTSSVF. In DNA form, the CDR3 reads TGCGCCAGCAGCTATACCGGGACTAGTTCGGTCTTC.

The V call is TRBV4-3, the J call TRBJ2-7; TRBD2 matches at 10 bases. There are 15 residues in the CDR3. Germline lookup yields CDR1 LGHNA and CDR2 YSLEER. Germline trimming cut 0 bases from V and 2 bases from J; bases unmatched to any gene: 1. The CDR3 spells CASSQETSGTYEQYF. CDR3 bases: TGCGCCAGCAGCCAAGAAACTAGCGGGACCTACGAGCAGTACTTC.

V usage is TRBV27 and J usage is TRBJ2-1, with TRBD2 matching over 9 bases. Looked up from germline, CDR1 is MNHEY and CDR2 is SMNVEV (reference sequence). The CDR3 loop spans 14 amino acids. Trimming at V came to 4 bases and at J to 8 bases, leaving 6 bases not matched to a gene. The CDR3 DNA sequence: TGTGCCAGCAGTTCCCGGCGGGGGGGCTATGAGCAGTTCTTC. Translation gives CASSSRRGGYEQFF.

The CDR3 sequence is CASRRGSAYEQYF. Written as DNA, the CDR3 is TGTGCCAGCAGGAGGGGCAGTGCCTACGAGCAGTACTTC. V and J are TRBV28 and TRBJ2-7; D may be TRBD1 or TRBD2 (5 bases each). Trimming took off 6 bases at V and 2 bases at J, with 11 bases between the two ends. The CDR3 runs to 13 residues. Germline V CDR1 and CDR2: MDHEN, SYDVKM.

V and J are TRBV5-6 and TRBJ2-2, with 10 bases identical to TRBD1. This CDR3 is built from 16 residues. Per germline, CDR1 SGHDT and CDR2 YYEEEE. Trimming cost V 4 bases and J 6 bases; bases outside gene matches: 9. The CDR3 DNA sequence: TGTGCCAGCAGCCGCCTGGGGACAGGGGTAGCCGGGGAGCTGTTTTTT. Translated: CASSRLGTGVAGELFF.

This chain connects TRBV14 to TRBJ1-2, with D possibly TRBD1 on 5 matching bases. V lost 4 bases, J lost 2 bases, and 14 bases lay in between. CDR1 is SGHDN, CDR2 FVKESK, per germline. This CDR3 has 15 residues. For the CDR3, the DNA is TGTGCCAGCAGCCGTCCCGGGACGGTAAACTATGGCTACACCTTC. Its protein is CASSRPGTVNYGYTF.

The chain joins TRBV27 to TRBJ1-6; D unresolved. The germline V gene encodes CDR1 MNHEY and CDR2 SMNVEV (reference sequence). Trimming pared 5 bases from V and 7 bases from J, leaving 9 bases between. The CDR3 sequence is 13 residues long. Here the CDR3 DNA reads TGTGCCAGCAGTCCATCCACGAATTCACCCCTCCACTTT. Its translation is CASSPSTNSPLHF.

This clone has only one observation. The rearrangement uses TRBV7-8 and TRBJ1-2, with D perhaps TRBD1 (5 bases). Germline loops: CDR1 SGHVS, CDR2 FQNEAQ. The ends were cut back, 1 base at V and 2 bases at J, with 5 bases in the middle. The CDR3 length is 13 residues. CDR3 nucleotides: TGTGCCAGCAGCTTAGGACAGAACTATGGCTACACCTTC. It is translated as CASSLGQNYGYTF.

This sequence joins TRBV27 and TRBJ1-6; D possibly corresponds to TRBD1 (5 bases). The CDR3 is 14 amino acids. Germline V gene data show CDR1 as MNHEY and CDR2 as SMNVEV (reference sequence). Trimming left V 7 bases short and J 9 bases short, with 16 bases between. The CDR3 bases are TGTGCCAGCAAACGATCGGGGCACGGTTCACCCCTCCACTTT. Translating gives CASKRSGHGSPLHF.

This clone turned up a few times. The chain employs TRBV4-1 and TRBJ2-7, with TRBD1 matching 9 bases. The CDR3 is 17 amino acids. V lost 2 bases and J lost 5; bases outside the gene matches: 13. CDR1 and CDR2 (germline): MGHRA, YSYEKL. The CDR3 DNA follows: TGCGCCAGCAGCCAACATGGGGGGGACAGGGAGACCAACGAGCAGTACTTC. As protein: CASSQHGGDRETNEQYF.

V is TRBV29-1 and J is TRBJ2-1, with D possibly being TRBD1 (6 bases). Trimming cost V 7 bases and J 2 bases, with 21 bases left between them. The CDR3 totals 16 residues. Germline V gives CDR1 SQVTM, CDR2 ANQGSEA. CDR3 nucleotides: TGCAGCGCTATTAGAACAGGGTATGGAGCCTACAATGAGCAGTTCTTC. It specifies CSAIRTGYGAYNEQFF.

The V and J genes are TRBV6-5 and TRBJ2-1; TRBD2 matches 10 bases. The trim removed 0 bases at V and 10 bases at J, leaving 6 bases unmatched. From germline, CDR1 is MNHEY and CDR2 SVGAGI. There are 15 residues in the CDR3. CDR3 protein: CASSYSSGGAEEQFF. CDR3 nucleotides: TGTGCCAGCAGTTACTCGAGCGGGGGGGCAGAAGAGCAGTTCTTC.

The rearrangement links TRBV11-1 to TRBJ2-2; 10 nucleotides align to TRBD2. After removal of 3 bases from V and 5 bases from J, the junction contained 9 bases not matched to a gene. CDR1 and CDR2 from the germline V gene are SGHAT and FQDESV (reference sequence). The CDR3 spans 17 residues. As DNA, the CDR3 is TGTGCCAGCAGCTTCGAAGCTAGCGGGAGAGGTACCGGGGAGCTGTTTTTT. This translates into CASSFEASGRGTGELFF. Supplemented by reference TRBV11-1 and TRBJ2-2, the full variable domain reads EAEVAQSPRYKITEKSQAVAFWCDPISGHATLYWYRQILGQGPELLVQFQDESVVDDSQLPKDRFSAERLKGVDSTLKIQPAELGDSAMYLCASSFEASGRGTGELFFGEGSRLTVL.

The DNA for the CDR3 is TGTGCCAGCAGCTTAGCGCCCGGACCCCGGGGGGAGACCCAGTACTTC. This gives the protein CASSLAPGPRGETQYF. V is TRBV7-2 and J is TRBJ2-5; D possibly corresponds to TRBD2 (6 bases). The length of the CDR3 is 16 residues. V lost 0 bases, J lost 5 bases, and 16 bases lay in between. The germline CDR1 and CDR2 sequences are SGHTA and FQGNSA.

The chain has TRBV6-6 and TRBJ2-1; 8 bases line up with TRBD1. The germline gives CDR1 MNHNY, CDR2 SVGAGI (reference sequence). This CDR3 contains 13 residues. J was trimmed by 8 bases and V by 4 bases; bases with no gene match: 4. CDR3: CASSSPGQDEQFF. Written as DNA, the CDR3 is TGTGCCAGCAGTTCGCCGGGACAGGATGAGCAGTTCTTC.

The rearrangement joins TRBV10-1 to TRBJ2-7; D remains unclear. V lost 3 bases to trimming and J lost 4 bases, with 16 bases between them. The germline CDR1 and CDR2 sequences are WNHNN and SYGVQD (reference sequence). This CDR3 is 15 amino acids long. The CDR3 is CASSEATDSPYEQYF. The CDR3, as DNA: TGCGCCAGCAGTGAAGCGACTGACTCCCCTTACGAGCAGTACTTC.

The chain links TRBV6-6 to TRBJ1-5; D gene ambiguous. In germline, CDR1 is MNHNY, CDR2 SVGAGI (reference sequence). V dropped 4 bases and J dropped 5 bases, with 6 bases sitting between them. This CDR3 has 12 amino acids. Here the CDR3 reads CASSSPDQPQHF. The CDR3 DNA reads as TGTGCCAGCAGTTCACCGGATCAGCCCCAGCATTTT.

The CDR3 protein is CASSAGLAGGMTQFF. Written as DNA, the CDR3 is TGTGCCAGCAGTGCCGGACTAGCGGGAGGGATGACCCAGTTCTTC. The chain links TRBV6-1 to TRBJ2-1, with 15 bases aligning to TRBD2. The J segment lost 13 bases and the V segment lost 4 bases, leaving 8 bases of the junction unmatched. This CDR3 has 15 residues. Germline assignment: CDR1 MNHNS and CDR2 SASEGT.

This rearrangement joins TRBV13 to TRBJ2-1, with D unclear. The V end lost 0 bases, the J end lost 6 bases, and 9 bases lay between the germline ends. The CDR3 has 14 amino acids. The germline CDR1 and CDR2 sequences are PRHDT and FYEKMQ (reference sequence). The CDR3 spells CASSLGRLGNEQFF. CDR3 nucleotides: TGTGCCAGCAGCTTAGGCCGGTTAGGCAATGAGCAGTTCTTC.

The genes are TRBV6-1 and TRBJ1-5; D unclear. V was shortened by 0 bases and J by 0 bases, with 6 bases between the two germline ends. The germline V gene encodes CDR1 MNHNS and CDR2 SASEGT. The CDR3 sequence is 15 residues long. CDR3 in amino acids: CASSEAMNSNQPQHF. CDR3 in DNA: TGTGCCAGCAGTGAAGCGATGAATAGCAATCAGCCCCAGCATTTT.